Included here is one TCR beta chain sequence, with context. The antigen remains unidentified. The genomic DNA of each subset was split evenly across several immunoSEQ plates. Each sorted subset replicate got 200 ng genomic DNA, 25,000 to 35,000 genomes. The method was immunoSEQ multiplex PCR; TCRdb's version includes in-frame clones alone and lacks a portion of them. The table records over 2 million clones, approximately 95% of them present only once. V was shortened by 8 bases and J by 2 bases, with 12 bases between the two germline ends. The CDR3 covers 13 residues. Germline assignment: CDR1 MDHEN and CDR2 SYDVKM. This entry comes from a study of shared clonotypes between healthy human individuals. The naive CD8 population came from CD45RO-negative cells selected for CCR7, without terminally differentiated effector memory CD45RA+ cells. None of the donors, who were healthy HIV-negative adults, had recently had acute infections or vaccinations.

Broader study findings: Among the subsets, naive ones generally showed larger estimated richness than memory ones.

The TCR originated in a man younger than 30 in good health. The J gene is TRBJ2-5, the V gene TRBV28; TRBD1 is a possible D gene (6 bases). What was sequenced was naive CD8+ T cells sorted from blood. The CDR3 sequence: CASQTGLQETQYF. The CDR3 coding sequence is TGTGCCAGCCAGACAGGCTTACAAGAGACCCAGTACTTC.